This TCR beta chain was profiled in a study of cytomegalovirus exposure and HLA in healthy donors. Study-level findings and limits: A later examination showed that TCR association rates differed by HLA locus, with DRB1 most and HLA-C fewest. Per a prior analysis, the majority of TCR beta V segments were productive roughly 87% or roughly 30% of the time. Overall, 164 TCR beta chains were annotated as cytomegalovirus-associated. Further analysis was carried out later, and it showed several of the most significant clusters appearing linked to common viral pathogens.

Trimming removed 3 bases from V and 1 base from J, with 9 bases in between. Germline CDR1 is MRHNA and CDR2 is SNTAGT. The length of the CDR3 is 15 residues. In its sample, this clone was seen once. As yet, its antigen is unknown. The PCR used 60 Vbeta and 13 Jbeta primers. Sequenced by immunoSEQ multiplex PCR; TCRdb stores in-frame clones only, minus some. The sample carries about 160,000 clones, about 75% recorded once. Sample: PBMCs. This clonotype originated in a female donor in good health and CMV-seronegative. J is TRBJ2-2 and V is TRBV6-4; possible D gene TRBD2, 5 bases. CDR3 in amino acids: CASSEVAGNTGELFF. The CDR3 region has the DNA TGTGCCAGCAGTGAGGTTGCGGGGAACACCGGGGAGCTGTTTTTT.